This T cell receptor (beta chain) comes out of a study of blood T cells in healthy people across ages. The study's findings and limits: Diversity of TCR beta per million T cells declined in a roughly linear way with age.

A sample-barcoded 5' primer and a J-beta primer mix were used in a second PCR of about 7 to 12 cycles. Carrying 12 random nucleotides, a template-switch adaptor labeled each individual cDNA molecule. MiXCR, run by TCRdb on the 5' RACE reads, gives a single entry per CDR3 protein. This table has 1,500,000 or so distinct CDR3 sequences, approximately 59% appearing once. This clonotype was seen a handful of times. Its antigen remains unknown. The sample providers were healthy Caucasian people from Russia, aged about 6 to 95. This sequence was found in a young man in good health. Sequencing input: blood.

CDR3 amino acids: CASSRIWDGSTDTQYF. In nucleotides, the CDR3 is TGCGCCAGCAGCCGAATATGGGACGGGAGCACAGATACGCAGTATTTT. The chain is built from TRBV4-3 and TRBJ2-3, with D perhaps matching TRBD1 or TRBD2 (5 bases each). The CDR3 totals 16 residues. Germline-derived CDR1 and CDR2 are LGHNA and YSLEER. The V end was cut by 4 bases, the J end by 0 bases, with 14 bases between.